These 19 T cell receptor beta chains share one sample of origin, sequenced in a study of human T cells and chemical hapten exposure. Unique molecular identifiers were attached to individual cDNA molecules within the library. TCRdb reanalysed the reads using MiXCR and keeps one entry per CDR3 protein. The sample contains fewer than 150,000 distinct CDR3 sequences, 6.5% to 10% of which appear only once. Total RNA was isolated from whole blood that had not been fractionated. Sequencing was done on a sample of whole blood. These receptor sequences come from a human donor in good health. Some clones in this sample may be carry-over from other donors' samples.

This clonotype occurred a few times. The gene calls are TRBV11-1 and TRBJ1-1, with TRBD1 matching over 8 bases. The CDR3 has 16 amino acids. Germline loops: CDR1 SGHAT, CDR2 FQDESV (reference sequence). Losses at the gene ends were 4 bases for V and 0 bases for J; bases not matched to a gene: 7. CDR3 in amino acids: CASSSPRDRLNTEAFF. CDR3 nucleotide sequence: TGTGCCAGCAGCTCCCCCCGGGACAGGTTGAACACTGAAGCTTTCTTT.

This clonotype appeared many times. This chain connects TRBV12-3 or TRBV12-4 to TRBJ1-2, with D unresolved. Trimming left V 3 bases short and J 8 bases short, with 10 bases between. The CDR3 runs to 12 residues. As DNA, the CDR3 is TGTGCCAGCAGTTTCCCAATGGAGGGCTACACCTTC. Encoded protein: CASSFPMEGYTF.

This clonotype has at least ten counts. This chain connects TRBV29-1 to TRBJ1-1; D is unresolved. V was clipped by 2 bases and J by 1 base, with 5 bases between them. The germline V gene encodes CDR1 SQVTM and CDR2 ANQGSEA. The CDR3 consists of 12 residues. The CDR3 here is CSVELGNTEAFF. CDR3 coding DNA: TGCAGCGTTGAATTGGGGAACACTGAAGCTTTCTTT.

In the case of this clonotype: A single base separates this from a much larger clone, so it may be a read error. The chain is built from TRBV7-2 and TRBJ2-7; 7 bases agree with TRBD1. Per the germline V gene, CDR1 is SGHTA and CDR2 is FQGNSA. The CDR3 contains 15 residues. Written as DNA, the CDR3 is TGTGCCAGCAGCCCCCATTGGACAGGCCCCTACAAGCAGTACTTC. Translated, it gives CASSPHWTGPYKQYF.

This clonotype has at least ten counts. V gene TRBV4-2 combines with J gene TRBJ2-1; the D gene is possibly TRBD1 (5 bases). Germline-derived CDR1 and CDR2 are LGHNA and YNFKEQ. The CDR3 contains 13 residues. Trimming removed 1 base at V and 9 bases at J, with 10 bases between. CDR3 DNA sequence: TGTGCCAGCAGCCAAGCGCAGGGTAGTGAGCAGTTCTTC. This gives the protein CASSQAQGSEQFF.

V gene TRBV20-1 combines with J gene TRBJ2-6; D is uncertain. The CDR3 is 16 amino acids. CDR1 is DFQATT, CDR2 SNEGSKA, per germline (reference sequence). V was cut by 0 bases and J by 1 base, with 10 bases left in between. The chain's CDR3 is CSARDQLWSGANVLTF. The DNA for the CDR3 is TGCAGTGCTAGAGATCAATTGTGGTCTGGGGCCAACGTCCTGACTTTC.

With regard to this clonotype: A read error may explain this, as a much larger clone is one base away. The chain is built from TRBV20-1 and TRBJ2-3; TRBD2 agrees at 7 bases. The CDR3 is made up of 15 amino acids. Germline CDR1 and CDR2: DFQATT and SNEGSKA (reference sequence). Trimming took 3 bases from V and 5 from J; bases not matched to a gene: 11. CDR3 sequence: CSASSGGRELDTQYF. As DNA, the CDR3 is TGCAGTGCTAGCTCCGGAGGGAGGGAGCTAGATACGCAGTATTTT.

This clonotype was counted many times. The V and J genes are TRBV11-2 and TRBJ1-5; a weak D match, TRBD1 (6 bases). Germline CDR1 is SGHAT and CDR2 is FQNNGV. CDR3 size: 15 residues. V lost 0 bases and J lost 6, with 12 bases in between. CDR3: CASSLDVQGRQPQHF. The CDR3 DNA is TGTGCCAGCAGCTTAGATGTACAGGGCCGTCAGCCCCAGCATTTT.

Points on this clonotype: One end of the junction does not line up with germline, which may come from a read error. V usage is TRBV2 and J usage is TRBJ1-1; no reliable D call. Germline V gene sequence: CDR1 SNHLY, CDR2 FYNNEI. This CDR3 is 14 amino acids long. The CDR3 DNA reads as TGTGCCAGCAGTGAAGGCGGGGATATAAGCCCCCATCTCTTT. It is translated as CASSEGGDISPHLF.

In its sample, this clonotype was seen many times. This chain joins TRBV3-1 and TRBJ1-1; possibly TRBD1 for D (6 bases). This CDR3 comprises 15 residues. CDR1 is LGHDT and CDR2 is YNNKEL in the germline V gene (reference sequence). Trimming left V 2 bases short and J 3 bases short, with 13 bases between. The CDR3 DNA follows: TGTGCCAGCAGCCAAAGGGGGGTGAGGGACACTGAAGCTTTCTTT. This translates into CASSQRGVRDTEAFF.

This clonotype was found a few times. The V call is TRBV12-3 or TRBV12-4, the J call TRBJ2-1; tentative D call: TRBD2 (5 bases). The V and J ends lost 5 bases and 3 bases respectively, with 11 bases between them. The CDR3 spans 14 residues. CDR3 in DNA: TGTGCCAGCAGTATTAGCGTGGGCTACAATGAGCAGTTCTTC. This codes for CASSISVGYNEQFF.

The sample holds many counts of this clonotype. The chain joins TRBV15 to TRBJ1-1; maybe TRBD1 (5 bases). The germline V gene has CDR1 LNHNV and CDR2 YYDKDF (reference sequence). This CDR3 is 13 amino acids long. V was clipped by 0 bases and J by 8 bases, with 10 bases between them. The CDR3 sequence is CATSRDGAGEAFF. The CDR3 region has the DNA TGTGCCACCAGCAGAGATGGGGCAGGGGAAGCTTTCTTT.

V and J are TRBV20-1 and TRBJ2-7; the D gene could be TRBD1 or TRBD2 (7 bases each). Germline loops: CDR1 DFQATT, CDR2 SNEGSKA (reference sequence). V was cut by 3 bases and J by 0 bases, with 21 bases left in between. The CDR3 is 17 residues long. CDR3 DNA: TGCAGTGCTAGGCAGGGAGGGGGCGCGGGATTCTCCTACGAGCAGTACTTC. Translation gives CSARQGGGAGFSYEQYF.

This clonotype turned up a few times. This CDR3 reads CAGGSGNEQYF. CDR3 nucleotides: TGTGCCGGTGGATCTGGGAACGAGCAGTACTTC. This chain uses TRBV6-5 with TRBJ2-7; no definite D call. Germline V gene data show CDR1 as MNHEY and CDR2 as SVGAGI. Trimming pared 11 bases from V and 5 bases from J, leaving 13 bases between. The CDR3 consists of 11 residues.

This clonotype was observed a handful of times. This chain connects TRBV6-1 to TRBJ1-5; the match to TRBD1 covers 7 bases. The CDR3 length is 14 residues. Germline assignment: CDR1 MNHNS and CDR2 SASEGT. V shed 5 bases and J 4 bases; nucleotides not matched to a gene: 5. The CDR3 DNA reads TGTGCCAGCAGTACTCAGGGGGGGAATCAGCCCCAGCATTTT. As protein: CASSTQGGNQPQHF.

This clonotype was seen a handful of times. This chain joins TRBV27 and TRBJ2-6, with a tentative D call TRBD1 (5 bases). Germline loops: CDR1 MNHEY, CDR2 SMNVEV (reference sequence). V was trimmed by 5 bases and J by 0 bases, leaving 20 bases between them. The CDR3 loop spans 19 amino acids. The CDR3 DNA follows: TGTGCCAGCAGTCGAGATACAGGACACACAATCTCTGGGGCCAACGTCCTGACTTTC. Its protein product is CASSRDTGHTISGANVLTF.

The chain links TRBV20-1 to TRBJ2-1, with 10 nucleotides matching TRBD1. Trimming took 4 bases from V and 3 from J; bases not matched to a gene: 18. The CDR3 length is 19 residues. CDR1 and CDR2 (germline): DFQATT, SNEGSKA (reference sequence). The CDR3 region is CSAKGDRGELRSFYNEQFF. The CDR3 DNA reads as TGCAGTGCTAAGGGGGACAGGGGAGAACTCCGGAGCTTCTACAATGAGCAGTTCTTC.

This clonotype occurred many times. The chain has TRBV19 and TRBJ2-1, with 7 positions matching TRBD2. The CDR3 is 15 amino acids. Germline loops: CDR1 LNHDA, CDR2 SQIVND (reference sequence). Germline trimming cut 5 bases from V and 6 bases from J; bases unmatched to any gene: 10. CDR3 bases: TGTGCCAGTAGTCGCGACGGACTAGTCCCCAATGAGCAGTTCTTC. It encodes CASSRDGLVPNEQFF.

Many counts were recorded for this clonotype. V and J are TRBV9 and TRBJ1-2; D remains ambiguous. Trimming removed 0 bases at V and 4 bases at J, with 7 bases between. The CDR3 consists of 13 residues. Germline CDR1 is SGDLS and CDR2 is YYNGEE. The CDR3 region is CASSVVQSYGYTF. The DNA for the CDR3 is TGTGCCAGCAGCGTAGTACAGTCCTATGGCTACACCTTC.